The TCR beta chain described here comes from a study of T cells in Graves' hyperthyroidism and ophthalmopathy. Study at large: Peripheral blood draws took place at initial diagnosis, ahead of any treatment. Broader study findings: The majority of expanded thyroid clonotypes above 0.001 also appeared in blood. Model output signaled ophthalmopathy a median roughly 6 months ahead of onset.

Amplification yielded TCR beta CDR3 regions, with RNA transcripts as the source. First-round RT-PCR with HTBI primers amplified the TCR CDR3 region. TCRdb analysed the multiplex PCR reads with MiXCR anew, one entry per CDR3 protein. The data hold about 600,000 distinct CDR3 sequences, with about 15% observed a single time. PBMCs were derived from about 10 ml fresh peripheral blood. This clonotype was counted ten times or more. The antigen remains unidentified. The V segment lost 5 bases and the J segment 5 bases; nucleotides outside the gene matches: 7. This CDR3 is 14 amino acids long. Germline V gives CDR1 SNHLY, CDR2 FYNNEI.

The origin of this receptor is a woman aged 45-65 years with Graves' ophthalmopathy. The chain combines TRBV2 with TRBJ2-7, with 9 nucleotides matching TRBD1. Specimen: blood. The CDR3 coding sequence is TGTGCCAGCAGTCCTAGGACAGGGGTCCACGAGCAGTACTTC. Translating gives CASSPRTGVHEQYF.